The clone carrying this TCR beta chain was counted a few times. Its antigen is as yet unknown. These data belong to a study of shared clonotypes between healthy human individuals. The study's findings and limits: The donor pool, a small one, limited the genetic and exposure-history diversity represented. Shared clonotypes across all four donors exceeded non-shared ones in generation probability.

Generated by immunoSEQ multiplex PCR, the TCRdb table keeps only in-frame clones and is missing some. The sample lists approximately 640,000 clones, approximately 79% occurring once. The CDR3 runs to 14 residues. V lost 5 bases to trimming and J lost 1 base, with 11 bases between them. The sequence came from a woman aged 25 to 39 in good health. The rearrangement uses TRBV7-1 and TRBJ1-1; a weak D match, TRBD1 (5 bases). TRBV7-1 is identified as an open reading frame with a role that is uncertain. Sample: memory CD4+ T cells sorted from blood. Subset in this sample: CD45RA-negative fraction. For the CDR3, the DNA is TGTGCCAGCAGCGCCTCGACAGAGAACACTGAAGCTTTCTTT. Translated: CASSASTENTEAFF.